Below, one T cell receptor (beta chain) is given with its context. In the original analysis: How many nucleated cells were present was estimated from reference gene primer amplification. Data came from immunoSEQ multiplex PCR; TCRdb stores just in-frame clones and leaves some out. V and J calls and clone size follow that table, whereas D and trimming were derived from the DNA. This sample yields 200,000 to 300,000 clones, of which over 75% are seen a single time; 8.6% belongs to the top ten. These data belong to a study of blood T cell repertoires in COVID-19. Study summary: Sites in the United States, Italy and Spain provided acute and convalescent COVID-19 samples. PBMCs, B-cell-depleted T cells, or T cells were the source of the cDNA or gDNA that made up the material.

The CDR3 totals 15 residues. Sequencing was done on a sample of peripheral blood. The sequence derives from a human donor in a cohort sampled during active COVID-19. The chain uses TRBV21-1 and TRBJ1-4. TRBV21-1 is flagged as a pseudogene. The CDR3 DNA reads TGTGCCAGCGACGATTGGGAGACAACTAATGAAAAACTGTTTTTT. This gives the protein CASDDWETTNEKLFF.